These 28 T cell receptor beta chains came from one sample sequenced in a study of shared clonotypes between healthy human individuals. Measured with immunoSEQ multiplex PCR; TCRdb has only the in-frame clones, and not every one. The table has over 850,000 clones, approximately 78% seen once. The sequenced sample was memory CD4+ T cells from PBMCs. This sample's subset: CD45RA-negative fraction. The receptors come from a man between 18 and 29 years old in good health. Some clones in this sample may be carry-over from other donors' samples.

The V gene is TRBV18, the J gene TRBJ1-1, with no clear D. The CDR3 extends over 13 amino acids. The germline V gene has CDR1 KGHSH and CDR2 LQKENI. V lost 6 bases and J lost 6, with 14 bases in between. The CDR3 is CASSPREVSEAFF. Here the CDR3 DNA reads TGTGCCAGCTCTCCCCGGGAGGTGTCTGAAGCTTTCTTT.

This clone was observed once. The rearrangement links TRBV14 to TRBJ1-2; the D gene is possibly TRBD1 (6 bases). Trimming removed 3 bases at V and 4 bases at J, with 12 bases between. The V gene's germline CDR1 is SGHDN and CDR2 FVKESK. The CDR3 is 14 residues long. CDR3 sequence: CASSQYTGSYGYTF. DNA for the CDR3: TGTGCCAGCAGCCAGTATACAGGGTCCTATGGCTACACCTTC.

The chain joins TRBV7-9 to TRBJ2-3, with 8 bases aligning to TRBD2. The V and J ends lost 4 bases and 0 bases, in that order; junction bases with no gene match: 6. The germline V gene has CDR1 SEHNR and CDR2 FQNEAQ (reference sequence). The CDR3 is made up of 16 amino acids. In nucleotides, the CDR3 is TGTGCCAGCAGCTCTCGCGCTAGCGGGAGCACAGATACGCAGTATTTT. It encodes CASSSRASGSTDTQYF.

The CDR3 nucleotides are TGTGCCAGCTCACCACGGGGGGATCTGGAGACCCAGTACTTC. Protein product: CASSPRGDLETQYF. V and J are TRBV18 and TRBJ2-5, with a tentative D call TRBD2 (6 bases). The CDR3 consists of 14 residues. V was cut by 1 base and J by 5 bases, with 11 bases left in between. In germline, CDR1 is KGHSH, CDR2 LQKENI.

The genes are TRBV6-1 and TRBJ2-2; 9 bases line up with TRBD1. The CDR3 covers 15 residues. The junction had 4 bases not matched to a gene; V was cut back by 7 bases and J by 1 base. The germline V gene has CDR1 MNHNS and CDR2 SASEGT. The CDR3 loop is CASIPGQGNTGELFF. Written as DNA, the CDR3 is TGTGCCAGCATCCCGGGACAGGGGAACACCGGGGAGCTGTTTTTT.

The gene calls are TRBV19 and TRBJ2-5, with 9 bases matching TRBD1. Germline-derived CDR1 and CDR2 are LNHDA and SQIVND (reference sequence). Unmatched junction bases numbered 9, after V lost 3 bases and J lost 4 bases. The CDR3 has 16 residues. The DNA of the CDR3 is TGTGCCAGTAGTATCAGGACAGGGGCAGGGGCAGAGACCCAGTACTTC. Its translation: CASSIRTGAGAETQYF.

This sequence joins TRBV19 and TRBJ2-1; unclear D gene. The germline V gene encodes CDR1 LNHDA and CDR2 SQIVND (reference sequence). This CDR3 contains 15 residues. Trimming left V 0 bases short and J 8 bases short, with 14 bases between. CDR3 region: CASSIDHRISHEQFF. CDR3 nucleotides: TGTGCCAGTAGTATAGATCACCGTATCTCCCATGAGCAGTTCTTC.

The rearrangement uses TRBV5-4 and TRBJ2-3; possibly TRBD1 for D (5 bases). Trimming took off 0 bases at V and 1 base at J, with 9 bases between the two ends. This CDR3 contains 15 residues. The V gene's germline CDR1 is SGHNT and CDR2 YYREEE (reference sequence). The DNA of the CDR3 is TGTGCCAGCAGCTTGGTCTCGACAGGCACAGATACGCAGTATTTT. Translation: CASSLVSTGTDTQYF.

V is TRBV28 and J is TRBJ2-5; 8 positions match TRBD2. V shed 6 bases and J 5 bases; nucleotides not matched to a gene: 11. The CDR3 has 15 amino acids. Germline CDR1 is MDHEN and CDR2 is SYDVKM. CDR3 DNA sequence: TGTGCCAGCAGCTCGAGCGGGAGACGGCGGGAGACCCAGTACTTC. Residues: CASSSSGRRRETQYF.

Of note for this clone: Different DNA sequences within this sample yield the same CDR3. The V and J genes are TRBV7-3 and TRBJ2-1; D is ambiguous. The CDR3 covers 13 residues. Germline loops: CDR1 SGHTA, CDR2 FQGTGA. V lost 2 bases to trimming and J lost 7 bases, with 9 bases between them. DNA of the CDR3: TGTGCCAGCAGCTTAGGAGATGAGAATGAGCAGTTCTTC. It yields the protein CASSLGDENEQFF. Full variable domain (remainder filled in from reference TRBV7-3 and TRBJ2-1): GAGVSQTPSNKVTEKGKYVELRCDPISGHTALYWYRQSLGQGPEFLIYFQGTGAADDSGLPNDRFFAVRPEGSVSTLKIQRTERGDSAVYLCASSLGDENEQFFGPGTRLTVL.

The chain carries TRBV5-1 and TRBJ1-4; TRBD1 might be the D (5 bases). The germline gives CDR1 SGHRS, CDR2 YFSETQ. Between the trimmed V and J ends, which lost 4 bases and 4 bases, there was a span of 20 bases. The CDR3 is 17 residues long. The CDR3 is CASSPGLGGRHNEKLFF. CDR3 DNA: TGCGCCAGCAGCCCGGGACTTGGGGGACGCCATAATGAAAAACTGTTTTTT. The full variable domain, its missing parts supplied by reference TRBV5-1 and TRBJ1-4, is KAGVTQTPRYLIKTRGQQVTLSCSPISGHRSVSWYQQTPGQGLQFLFEYFSETQRNKGNFPGRFSGRQFSNSRSEMNVSTLELGDSALYLCASSPGLGGRHNEKLFFGSGTQLSVL.

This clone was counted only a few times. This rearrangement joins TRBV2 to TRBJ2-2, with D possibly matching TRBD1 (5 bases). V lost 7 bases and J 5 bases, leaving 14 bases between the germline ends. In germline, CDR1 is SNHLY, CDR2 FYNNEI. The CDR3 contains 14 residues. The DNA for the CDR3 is TGTGCCAGCACCGACCTAGGACATACCGGGGAGCTGTTTTTT. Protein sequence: CASTDLGHTGELFF.

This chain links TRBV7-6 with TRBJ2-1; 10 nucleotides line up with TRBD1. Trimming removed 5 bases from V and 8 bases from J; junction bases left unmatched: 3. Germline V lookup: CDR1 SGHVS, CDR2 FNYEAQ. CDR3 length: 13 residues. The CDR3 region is CASSHDRGHEQFF. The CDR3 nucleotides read TGTGCCAGCAGCCATGACAGGGGGCATGAGCAGTTCTTC.

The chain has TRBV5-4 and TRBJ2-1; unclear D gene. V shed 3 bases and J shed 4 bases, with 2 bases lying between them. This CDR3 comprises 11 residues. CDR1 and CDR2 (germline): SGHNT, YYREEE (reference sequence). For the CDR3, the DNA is TGTGCCAGCAGCTCGTACAATGAGCAGTTCTTC. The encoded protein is CASSSYNEQFF.

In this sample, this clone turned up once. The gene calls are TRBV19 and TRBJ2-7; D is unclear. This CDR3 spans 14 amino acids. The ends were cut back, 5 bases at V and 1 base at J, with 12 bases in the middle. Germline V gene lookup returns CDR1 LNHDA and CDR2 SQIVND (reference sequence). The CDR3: CASSSTTSSYEQYF. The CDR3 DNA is TGTGCCAGTAGTTCAACTACTTCTTCCTACGAGCAGTACTTC.

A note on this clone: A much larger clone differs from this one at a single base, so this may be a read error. The chain's CDR3 is CASSLQPNTEAFF. In DNA form, the CDR3 reads TGTGCCAGCAGCTTACAGCCGAACACTGAAGCTTTCTTT. The rearrangement joins TRBV9 to TRBJ1-1, with D unclear. The CDR3 has 13 amino acids. The germline CDR1 and CDR2 sequences are SGDLS and YYNGEE. V was pared by 4 bases and J by 1 base, with 8 bases between.

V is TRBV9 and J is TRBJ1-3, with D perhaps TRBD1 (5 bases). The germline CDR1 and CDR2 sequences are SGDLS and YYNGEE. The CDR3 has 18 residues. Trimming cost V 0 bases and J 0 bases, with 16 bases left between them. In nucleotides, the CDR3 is TGTGCCAGCAGCGTAGGGGGGGACGGTAGAGCCTCTGGAAACACCATATATTTT. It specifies CASSVGGDGRASGNTIYF.

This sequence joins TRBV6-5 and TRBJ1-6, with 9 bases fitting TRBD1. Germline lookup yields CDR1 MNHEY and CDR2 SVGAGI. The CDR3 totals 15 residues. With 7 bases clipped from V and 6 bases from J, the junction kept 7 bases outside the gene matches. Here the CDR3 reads CASKRMDRGNSPLHF. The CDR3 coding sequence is TGTGCCAGCAAACGGATGGACAGGGGTAATTCACCCCTCCACTTT.

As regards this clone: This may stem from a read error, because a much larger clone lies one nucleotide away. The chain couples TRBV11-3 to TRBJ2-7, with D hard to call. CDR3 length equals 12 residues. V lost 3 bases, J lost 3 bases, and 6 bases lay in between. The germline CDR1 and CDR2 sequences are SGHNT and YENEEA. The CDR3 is CASSFTGYEQYF. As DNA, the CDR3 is TGTGCCAGCAGCTTTACCGGCTACGAGCAGTACTTC.

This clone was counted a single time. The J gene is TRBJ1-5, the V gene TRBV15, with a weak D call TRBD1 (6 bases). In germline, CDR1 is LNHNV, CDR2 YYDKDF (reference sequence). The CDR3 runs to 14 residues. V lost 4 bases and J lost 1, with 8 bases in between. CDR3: CATSIQGSNQPQHF. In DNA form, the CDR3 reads TGTGCCACCAGCATACAGGGAAGCAATCAGCCCCAGCATTTT.

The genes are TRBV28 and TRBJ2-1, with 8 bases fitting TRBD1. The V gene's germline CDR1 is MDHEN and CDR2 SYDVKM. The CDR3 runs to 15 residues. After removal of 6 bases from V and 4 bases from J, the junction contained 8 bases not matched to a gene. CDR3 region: CASRGAGQEYNEQFF. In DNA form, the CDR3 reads TGTGCCAGCAGGGGGGCGGGACAGGAGTACAATGAGCAGTTCTTC.

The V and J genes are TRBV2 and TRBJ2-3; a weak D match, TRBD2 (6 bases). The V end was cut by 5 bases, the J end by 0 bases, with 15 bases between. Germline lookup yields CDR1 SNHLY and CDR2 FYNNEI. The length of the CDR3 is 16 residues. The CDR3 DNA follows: TGTGCCAGCAGTTATCTTTGGGACTCTAGCACAGATACGCAGTATTTT. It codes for CASSYLWDSSTDTQYF.

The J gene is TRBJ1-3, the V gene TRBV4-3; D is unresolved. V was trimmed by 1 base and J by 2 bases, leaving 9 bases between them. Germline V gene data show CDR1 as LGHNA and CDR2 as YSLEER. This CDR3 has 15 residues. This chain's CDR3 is CASSQGLQPGNTIYF. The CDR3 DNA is TGCGCCAGCAGCCAAGGGTTACAGCCTGGAAACACCATATATTTT.

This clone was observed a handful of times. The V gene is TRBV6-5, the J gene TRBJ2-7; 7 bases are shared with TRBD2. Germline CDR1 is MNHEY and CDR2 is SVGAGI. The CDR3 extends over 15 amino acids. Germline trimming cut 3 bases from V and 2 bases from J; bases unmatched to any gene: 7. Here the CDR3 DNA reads TGTGCCAGCAGTTATATGGGGGGGGGTCCCTACGAGCAGTACTTC. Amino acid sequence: CASSYMGGGPYEQYF.

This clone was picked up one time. CDR3 loop: CASSTASQETQYF. The DNA of the CDR3 is TGTGCCAGCAGCACGGCCTCCCAAGAGACCCAGTACTTC. The gene calls are TRBV7-3 and TRBJ2-5; D remains unclear. Trimming removed 5 bases at V and 1 base at J, with 8 bases between. Germline V gene lookup returns CDR1 SGHTA and CDR2 FQGTGA. There are 13 residues in the CDR3.

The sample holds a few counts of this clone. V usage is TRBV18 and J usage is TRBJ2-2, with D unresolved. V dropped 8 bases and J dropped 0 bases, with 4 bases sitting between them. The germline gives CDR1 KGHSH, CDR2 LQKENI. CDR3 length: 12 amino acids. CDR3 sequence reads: CASTTNTGELFF. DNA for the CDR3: TGTGCCAGCACCACGAACACCGGGGAGCTGTTTTTT.

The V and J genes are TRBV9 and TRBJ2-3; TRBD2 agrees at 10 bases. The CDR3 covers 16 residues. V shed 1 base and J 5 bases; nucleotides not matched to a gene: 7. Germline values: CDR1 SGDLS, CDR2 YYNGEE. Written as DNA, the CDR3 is TGTGCCAGCAGCGTAACCCCCATAGCGGGAGGAGATACGCAGTATTTT. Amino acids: CASSVTPIAGGDTQYF.

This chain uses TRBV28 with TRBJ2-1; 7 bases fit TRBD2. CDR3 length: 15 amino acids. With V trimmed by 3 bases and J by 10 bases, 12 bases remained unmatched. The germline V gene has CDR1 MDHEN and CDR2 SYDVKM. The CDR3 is CASSFPASGGREQFF. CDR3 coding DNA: TGTGCCAGCAGTTTCCCCGCATCGGGGGGTCGGGAGCAGTTCTTC.